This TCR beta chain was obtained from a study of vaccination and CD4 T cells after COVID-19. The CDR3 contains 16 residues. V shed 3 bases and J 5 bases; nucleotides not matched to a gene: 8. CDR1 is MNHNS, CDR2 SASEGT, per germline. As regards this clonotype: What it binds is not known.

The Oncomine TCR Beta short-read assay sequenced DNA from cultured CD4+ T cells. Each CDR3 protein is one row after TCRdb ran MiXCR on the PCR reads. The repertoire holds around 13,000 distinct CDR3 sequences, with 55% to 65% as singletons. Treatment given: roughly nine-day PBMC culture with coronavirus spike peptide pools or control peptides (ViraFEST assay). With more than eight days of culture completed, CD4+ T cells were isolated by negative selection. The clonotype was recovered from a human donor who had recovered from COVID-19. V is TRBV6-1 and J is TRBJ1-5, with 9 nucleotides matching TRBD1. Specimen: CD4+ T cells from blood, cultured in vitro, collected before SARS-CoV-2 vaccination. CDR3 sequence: CASSDLRRDRDQPQHF. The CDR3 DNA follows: TGTGCCAGCAGTGATCTACGAAGGGACAGGGATCAGCCCCAGCATTTT.